This is a list of T cell receptor beta chains from one sample in a study of cytomegalovirus exposure and HLA in healthy donors. Assay used: immunoSEQ multiplex PCR; TCRdb lists only in-frame clones, some missing. Of some 170,000 clones detected, approximately 81% appear once; the ten largest clones hold about 2.2%. The sequenced sample consisted of PBMCs. The receptors here all came from a woman under 40 in good health and CMV-seronegative. Each CDR3 is given with its conserved first and last residue. D genes are given only for firm matches. Clone size is given for some rows only: seen once, a few or many times, or a class if the clone is expanded.

TRBV10-3	TRBJ2-7	-	TRBD1	CAISGGQGYEQYF	TGTGCCATCAGTGGGGGACAGGGTTACGAGCAGTACTTC
TRBV7-9	TRBJ2-7	-	TRBD2	CASSETSVSYEQYF	TGTGCCAGCAGCGAGACTAGCGTGTCCTACGAGCAGTACTTC
TRBV30	TRBJ2-5	-	-	CAWSVREETQYF	TGTGCCTGGAGTGTCAGGGAAGAGACCCAGTACTTC
TRBV5-1	TRBJ2-7	-	-	CASSLQTGFEQYF	TGCGCCAGCAGCTTACAAACAGGGTTCGAGCAGTACTTC
TRBV9	TRBJ2-5	-	TRBD1	CASSVGQGQETQYF	TGTGCCAGCAGCGTAGGACAGGGTCAAGAGACCCAGTACTTC
TRBV7-3	TRBJ2-7	few	TRBD2	CASSLGPSGISEQYF	TGTGCCAGCAGCTTAGGCCCTAGCGGGATCAGTGAGCAGTACTTC
TRBV28	TRBJ1-6	once	TRBD1	CASSPSGTDDNLHF	TGTGCCAGCAGTCCCTCCGGGACAGACGACAACCTCCACTTT
TRBV2	TRBJ1-1	-	TRBD1	CASNRGASEAFF	TGTGCCAGCAACAGGGGAGCGTCGGAAGCTTTCTTT
TRBV7-9	TRBJ2-1	-	-	CASSSYRDNAFNEQFF	TGTGCCAGCAGTTCCTACCGGGACAACGCTTTCAATGAGCAGTTCTTC
TRBV5-1	TRBJ2-1	-	-	CASNLSDEQFF	TGCGCCAGCAACCTATCTGATGAGCAGTTCTTC
TRBV7-8	TRBJ1-2	-	-	CASSLGVAENYGYTF	TGTGCCAGCAGCTTAGGGGTGGCGGAAAACTATGGCTACACCTTC
TRBV4-1	TRBJ1-2	-	-	CASSQDLGQGGYTF	TGCGCCAGCAGCCAAGATCTTGGGCAGGGGGGCTACACCTTC
TRBV27	TRBJ2-1	-	-	CASGRVGLTNEQFF	TGTGCCAGCGGACGAGTGGGACTCACCAATGAACAGTTCTTC
TRBV4-3	TRBJ2-7	few	TRBD1	CASSQGDSSYEQYF	TGCGCCAGCAGCCAAGGGGACAGCTCCTACGAGCAGTACTTC
TRBV7-8	TRBJ2-3	-	-	CASSLVSAGIGTDTQYF	TGTGCCAGCAGCTTAGTTAGCGCGGGCATTGGGACAGATACGCAGTATTTT
TRBV4-2	TRBJ2-7	once	TRBD2	CASSQEGGGRPGCCEQYF	TGTGCCAGCAGCCAAGAGGGGGGGGGTAGGCCGGGGTGTTGCGAGCAGTACTTC
TRBV6-1	TRBJ2-5	-	-	CASSASGMSQETQYF	TGTGCCAGCAGTGCGTCAGGGATGTCCCAAGAGACCCAGTACTTC
TRBV28	TRBJ1-2	-	TRBD1	CASSSGGANYGYTF	TGTGCCAGCAGTTCAGGGGGCGCTAACTATGGCTACACCTTC
TRBV6-1	TRBJ1-1	few	-	CASHLGLSNTEAFF	TGTGCCAGCCACCTCGGACTTTCGAACACTGAAGCTTTCTTT
TRBV28	TRBJ2-3	-	-	CASTTNGGTDTQYF	TGTGCCAGCACCACGAACGGGGGCACAGATACGCAGTATTTT
TRBV19	TRBJ2-7	few	TRBD2	CASSSTSGRAVEQYF	TGTGCCAGTAGTTCGACTAGCGGGAGGGCGGTCGAGCAGTACTTC
TRBV14	TRBJ2-6	-	-	CASSHQSGVAGMLRTNVLTF	TGTGCCAGCAGCCATCAATCAGGGGTTGCTGGCATGCTGAGGACCAACGTCCTGACTTTC
TRBV15	TRBJ1-4	-	-	CATSRGGGDGEKLFF	TGTGCCACCAGCAGAGGAGGGGGGGACGGGGAAAAACTGTTTTTT
TRBV7-9	TRBJ1-4	-	TRBD1	CSSSLAQGHLANEKLFF	TGTTCCAGCAGCTTAGCACAGGGGCATTTAGCTAATGAAAAACTGTTTTTT
TRBV28	TRBJ2-6	-	-	CASSFTRRASGANVLTF	TGTGCCAGCAGTTTCACTCGGCGGGCCTCTGGGGCCAACGTCCTGACTTTC
TRBV7-9	TRBJ1-3	-	TRBD1	CASSQTGARRNTIYF	TGTGCCAGCAGCCAGACAGGGGCCCGCCGAAACACCATATATTTT
TRBV7-2	TRBJ2-7	-	TRBD2	CASSLGYAGVNHEQYF	TGTGCCAGCAGCTTAGGGTATGCGGGGGTTAATCACGAGCAGTACTTC
TRBV11-2	TRBJ1-1	few	-	CASSLVLNTEAFF	TGTGCCAGCAGCTTAGTACTAAACACTGAAGCTTTCTTT
TRBV5-5	TRBJ1-2	few	TRBD1	CASSLGRGEINYGYTF	TGTGCCAGCAGCTTGGGCAGGGGGGAAATTAACTATGGCTACACCTTC
TRBV4-3	TRBJ2-7	few	TRBD2	CASSQEASGGAPYEQYF	TGCGCCAGCAGCCAAGAGGCTAGCGGGGGAGCTCCCTACGAGCAGTACTTC
TRBV10-3	TRBJ1-2	-	TRBD1	CAISESPQGQGGGYTF	TGTGCCATCAGTGAGTCCCCGCAGGGACAGGGTGGGGGCTACACCTTC
TRBV5-5	TRBJ2-7	-	TRBD1	CASSLSPGQGDYEQYF	TGTGCCAGCAGCCTTAGCCCGGGACAGGGGGACTACGAGCAGTACTTC
TRBV28	TRBJ1-1	-	TRBD1	CASDTGEWVNTEAFF	TGTGCCAGCGACACAGGGGAGTGGGTGAACACTGAAGCTTTCTTT
TRBV19	TRBJ2-1	-	TRBD2	CASSTYGTSNGQFF	TGTGCCAGTAGTACCTATGGGACTAGCAATGGGCAGTTCTTC
TRBV7-3	TRBJ2-2	-	TRBD1	CASSKGQGGAGELFF	TGTGCCAGCAGCAAGGGACAGGGCGGCGCCGGGGAGCTGTTTTTT
TRBV30	TRBJ2-1	-	TRBD2	CAWSPGLALFF	TGTGCCTGGAGTCCGGGACTAGCCCTGTTCTTC
TRBV9	TRBJ2-3	-	-	CASQDQATDTQYF	TGTGCCAGTCAAGACCAGGCCACAGATACGCAGTATTTT
TRBV13	TRBJ1-6	-	-	CASSFSNSPLHF	TGTGCCAGCAGCTTCAGTAATTCACCCCTCCACTTT
TRBV2	TRBJ2-1	-	TRBD1	CASNGQGPFNEQFF	TGTGCCAGCAATGGACAGGGCCCGTTCAATGAGCAGTTCTTC
TRBV30	TRBJ1-4	few	-	CAVARDLEKLFF	TGTGCCGTCGCCCGGGATTTGGAAAAACTGTTTTTT
TRBV28	TRBJ2-3	-	TRBD2	CASSFPGGRTDTQYF	TGTGCCAGCAGTTTCCCGGGGGGGCGTACAGATACGCAGTATTTT
TRBV7-8	TRBJ2-7	once	TRBD1	CASSLWDRGGEQYF	TGTGCCAGCAGCTTATGGGACAGGGGAGGCGAGCAGTACTTC
TRBV11-1	TRBJ2-2	-	-	CASSTPDLGVGELFF	TGTGCCAGCAGCACACCTGACCTAGGTGTCGGGGAGCTGTTTTTT
TRBV9	TRBJ2-2	-	TRBD1	CASSVDHRGISVAGELFF	TGTGCCAGCAGCGTAGACCACAGGGGAATTAGCGTGGCCGGGGAGCTGTTTTTT
TRBV27	TRBJ1-2	-	-	CASSYTGNYGYTF	TGTGCCAGCAGTTACACAGGGAACTATGGCTACACCTTC
TRBV28	TRBJ1-5	-	TRBD1	CASSPPGQGANQPQHF	TGTGCCAGCAGTCCCCCCGGACAGGGCGCCAATCAGCCCCAGCATTTT
TRBV5-6	TRBJ2-1	-	-	CASSLGAPGPGDEQFF	TGTGCCAGCAGCTTGGGGGCGCCAGGCCCCGGCGATGAGCAGTTCTTC
TRBV7-9	TRBJ1-2	-	-	CASSPQMRGYTF	TGTGCCAGCAGCCCCCAGATGCGGGGCTACACCTTC
TRBV7-9	TRBJ1-1	-	-	CASSLAPAEAFF	TGTGCCAGCAGCTTAGCCCCAGCTGAAGCTTTCTTT
TRBV7-2	TRBJ2-1	-	TRBD2	CASKVRASGIDEQFF	TGTGCCAGCAAGGTTAGGGCTAGCGGCATCGATGAGCAGTTCTTC
TRBV2	TRBJ1-1	-	-	CASTMSMNTEAFF	TGTGCCAGCACCATGAGCATGAACACTGAAGCTTTCTTT
TRBV28	TRBJ1-1	-	-	CASGGRRDTEAFF	TGTGCCAGTGGGGGGAGGCGGGACACTGAAGCTTTCTTT
TRBV13	TRBJ2-3	-	-	CASSSRQGGAGVTDTQYF	TGTGCCAGCAGCTCTCGACAGGGGGGAGCGGGAGTGACAGATACGCAGTATTTT
TRBV14	TRBJ1-2	-	TRBD1	CASSLGTGFSNYGYTF	TGTGCCAGCAGCCTGGGGACAGGGTTTTCTAACTATGGCTACACCTTC
TRBV14	TRBJ2-5	-	-	CASSQVPLGGETQYF	TGTGCCAGCAGCCAAGTCCCATTAGGGGGAGAGACCCAGTACTTC